These 18 T cell receptor beta chains came from one sample sequenced in a study of blood T cell repertoires in COVID-19. Here immunoSEQ multiplex PCR was the method, and the copy in TCRdb shows in-frame clones only, minus some. The sample holds under 550,000 clones, around nine tenths seen once. Sequenced: peripheral blood. The source is a man aged 18 to 30 with COVID-19, enrolled during active disease.

The CDR3 loop reads CAISQLSYEQYF. CDR3 DNA sequence: TGTGCCATCAGTCAACTCTCCTACGAGCAGTACTTC. The rearrangement joins TRBV10-3 to TRBJ2-7; no clear D gene. The CDR3 has 12 residues. Germline CDR1 is ENHRY and CDR2 is SYGVKD. Trimming removed 5 bases from V and 0 bases from J, with 5 bases in between.

The V gene is TRBV24-1, the J gene TRBJ2-1; D possibly corresponds to TRBD1 (5 bases). The CDR3 consists of 11 residues. CDR1 is KGHDR, CDR2 SFDVKD, per germline. V lost 5 bases to trimming and J lost 10 bases, with 8 bases between them. CDR3 nucleotide sequence: TGTGCCACCAGTGGAAGGGGCGAGCAGTTCTTC. Amino acid sequence: CATSGRGEQFF.

The chain joins TRBV16 to TRBJ2-1; TRBD2 matches 10 bases. The CDR3 length is 16 residues. V trimming: 5 bases; J trimming: 9 bases; junction bases outside the gene matches: 13. Germline CDR1 and CDR2: KGHSY and FQNENV. Here the CDR3 reads CASSVISSGSWGEQFF. CDR3 sequence (DNA): TGTGCCAGCAGCGTAATTTCTAGCGGGAGCTGGGGTGAGCAGTTCTTC.

The chain combines TRBV7-9 with TRBJ2-3; 11 bases align to TRBD2. This CDR3 comprises 16 residues. V dropped 6 bases and J dropped 2; count of bases not matched to a gene: 7. The germline CDR1 and CDR2 sequences are SEHNR and FQNEAQ (reference sequence). The CDR3 region has the DNA TGTGCCAGCAGTCCTGGGACTAGCGGTTACACAGATACGCAGTATTTT. Amino acids: CASSPGTSGYTDTQYF.

The chain is built from TRBV11-3 and TRBJ2-5; no firm D call. The V gene lost 5 bases and the J gene lost 2 bases, with 18 bases spanning the gap. There are 16 residues in the CDR3. Germline CDR1 and CDR2: SGHNT and YENEEA. The CDR3 reads CASSPVIGGRQETQYF. Here the CDR3 DNA reads TGTGCCAGCAGCCCCGTGATTGGCGGAAGACAAGAGACCCAGTACTTC.

The DNA of the CDR3 is TGTGCCAGCACCGCGATCCCGGGCACCGGGGAGCTGTTTTTT. It yields the protein CASTAIPGTGELFF. J is TRBJ2-2 and V is TRBV6-6; no firm D call. CDR3 length: 14 amino acids. Germline V gene sequence: CDR1 MNHNY, CDR2 SVGAGI (reference sequence). The ends were cut back, 7 bases at V and 4 bases at J, with 13 bases in the middle.

The rearrangement links TRBV19 to TRBJ1-5; D is possibly TRBD1 (5 bases). With 11 bases removed from V and 0 bases from J, the gap between germline ends came to 14 bases. Germline values: CDR1 LNHDA, CDR2 SQIVND (reference sequence). The CDR3 spans 14 residues. CDR3 region: CAVGGVYSNQPQHF. The CDR3 nucleotides are TGTGCCGTCGGGGGGGTTTATAGCAATCAGCCCCAGCATTTT.

The CDR3 reads CASTAGAGTDTQYF. The DNA of the CDR3 is TGTGCCAGCACAGCGGGAGCCGGGACAGATACGCAGTATTTT. The chain couples TRBV7-9 to TRBJ2-3; 8 bases fit TRBD2. CDR3 length: 14 amino acids. CDR1 and CDR2 from the germline V gene are SEHNR and FQNEAQ (reference sequence). The trim removed 7 bases at V and 3 bases at J, leaving 6 bases unmatched.

The V call is TRBV24-1, the J call TRBJ2-1; D might be TRBD2 (5 bases). The CDR3 loop spans 15 amino acids. Germline V CDR1 and CDR2: KGHDR, SFDVKD. V dropped 3 bases and J dropped 8 bases, with 16 bases sitting between them. CDR3 in amino acids: CATSDPRRHGDEQFF. The CDR3 DNA reads as TGTGCCACCAGTGATCCACGACGTCACGGGGATGAGCAGTTCTTC.

This clone was seen more than once but under ten times. The chain carries TRBV27 and TRBJ2-2, with D possibly TRBD2 on 5 matching bases. The CDR3 covers 15 residues. CDR1 and CDR2 (germline): MNHEY, SMNVEV (reference sequence). V was shortened by 7 bases and J by 7 bases, with 19 bases between the two germline ends. The CDR3 here is CASTSARGSVGELFF. The CDR3 nucleotides read TGTGCCAGCACCTCGGCTCGGGGAAGCGTCGGGGAGCTGTTTTTT.

The V gene is TRBV27, the J gene TRBJ2-2; TRBD2 matches 8 bases. The length of the CDR3 is 15 residues. V lost 7 bases to trimming and J lost 3 bases; unmatched junction nucleotides: 7. Germline CDR1 and CDR2: MNHEY and SMNVEV (reference sequence). The CDR3 sequence: CASNTGGSYTGELFF. As DNA, the CDR3 is TGTGCCAGCAACACGGGAGGGTCCTACACCGGGGAGCTGTTTTTT.

V gene TRBV7-9 combines with J gene TRBJ2-5; 7 bases line up with TRBD1. There are 15 residues in the CDR3. Germline V CDR1 and CDR2: SEHNR, FQNEAQ (reference sequence). The junction had 10 bases not matched to a gene; V was cut back by 4 bases and J by 5 bases. The CDR3 loop reads CASSSRGQPRETQYF. The CDR3 nucleotides are TGTGCCAGCAGCTCCCGGGGACAGCCCCGGGAGACCCAGTACTTC.

The V and J genes are TRBV6-5 and TRBJ1-1; D possibly corresponds to TRBD1 (6 bases). The CDR3 runs to 15 residues. From germline, CDR1 is MNHEY and CDR2 SVGAGI. V dropped 5 bases and J dropped 1 base, with 14 bases sitting between them. The CDR3 protein is CASSRRDIWNTEAFF. In DNA, the CDR3 is TGTGCCAGCAGTCGCCGGGACATTTGGAACACTGAAGCTTTCTTT.

This clone was detected only a few times. The J gene is TRBJ2-7, the V gene TRBV5-6; no firm D call. Trimming pared 4 bases from V and 3 bases from J, leaving 8 bases between. This CDR3 is 12 amino acids long. Germline lookup yields CDR1 SGHDT and CDR2 YYEEEE. The CDR3: CASSLSFYEQYF. The CDR3 nucleotides are TGTGCCAGCAGCCTCAGTTTCTACGAGCAGTACTTC. Drawing the rest from reference TRBV5-6 and TRBJ2-7, the complete variable domain is DAGVTQSPTHLIKTRGQQVTLRCSPKSGHDTVSWYQQALGQGPQFIFQYYEEEERQRGNFPDRFSGHQFPNYSSELNVNALLLGDSALYLCASSLSFYEQYFGPGTRLTVT.

J is TRBJ1-2 and V is TRBV19, with 9 positions matching TRBD1. The CDR3 is 16 residues long. V shed 1 base, J shed 7 bases, and the junction held 10 bases outside the gene matches. The germline gives CDR1 LNHDA, CDR2 SQIVND (reference sequence). The CDR3 nucleotides read TGTGCCAGTAGTATAGCCTACATGACAGGGGGAGGTGGCTACACCTTC. Its protein product is CASSIAYMTGGGGYTF.

This chain uses TRBV19 with TRBJ2-5, with TRBD2 matching over 8 bases. Losses at the gene ends were 3 bases for V and 4 bases for J; bases not matched to a gene: 10. There are 16 residues in the CDR3. The germline gives CDR1 LNHDA, CDR2 SQIVND (reference sequence). CDR3 coding DNA: TGTGCCAGTAGTATGGGAACGGGGGGGCCGGGAGAGACCCAGTACTTC. Its translation is CASSMGTGGPGETQYF.

The chain recombines TRBV3-1 (or the pseudogene TRBV3-2) with TRBJ2-2; D gene uncertain. This CDR3 comprises 13 residues. V shed 3 bases and J shed 7 bases, with 9 bases lying between them. Germline CDR1 is LGHDT and CDR2 is YNNKEL (reference sequence). The CDR3 spells CASSHSGGGELFF. DNA for the CDR3: TGTGCCAGCAGCCATTCCGGTGGCGGGGAGCTGTTTTTT.

This clone was observed a single time. The chain links TRBV7-8 to TRBJ1-6; 8 positions agree with TRBD1. Trimming removed 5 bases from V and 3 bases from J; junction bases left unmatched: 9. Germline assignment: CDR1 SGHVS and CDR2 FQNEAQ. This CDR3 has 17 amino acids. CDR3 DNA sequence: TGTGCCAGCAGCGGAACAGGGGGGATTAGCTATAATTCACCCCTCCACTTT. Amino acid sequence: CASSGTGGISYNSPLHF.